This T cell receptor (beta chain) derives from a study of cytomegalovirus exposure and HLA in healthy donors. Study outcomes and limitations: In a later analysis, across HLA loci, associated TCR counts were highest for DRB1, lowest for HLA-C. According to the study, roughly 160 TCR beta chains were cytomegalovirus-associated.

The germline V and J ends were trimmed by 2 bases and 10 bases, with 15 bases remaining between them. This CDR3 is 13 amino acids long. CDR1 and CDR2 (germline): GTSNPN, SVGIG (reference sequence). Concerning this clone: Its cognate antigen is unknown.

The primer mix had 60 Vbeta and 13 Jbeta primers. Original handling: Among the unique TCR beta chains that a later analysis counted, about 84 million in all, roughly 10 million were shared. Sequencing used immunoSEQ multiplex PCR; TCRdb keeps in-frame clones, though not all of them. The V and J calls and the clone size are those of that table, but D and trimming were determined from the DNA. The repertoire consists of about 160,000 clones, with roughly 80% occurring once and the leading ten covering roughly 1.9%. The chain joins TRBV30 to TRBJ2-1, with unresolved D. The sequenced sample consisted of PBMCs. The TCR sequence derives from a female donor in good health and CMV-seronegative. The CDR3 bases are TGTGCCTGGAGTCCTCTTAAACAGAGCGAGCAGTTCTTC. Its translation: CAWSPLKQSEQFF.